Below are 10 T cell receptor beta chains sequenced from a single sample in a study of a mutant IDH1 vaccine in newly diagnosed glioma. The time point: baseline, week 1 (first vaccination visit). As to treatment: pre-vaccination baseline after standard-of-care therapy. The data were produced by immunoSEQ multiplex PCR, yet TCRdb's version contains in-frame clones alone and is incomplete. The sample shows roughly 71,000 clones, approximately 86% of them seen only once. The sequences come from PBMCs, collected from a glioma patient treated with radiotherapy, temozolomide or both. These receptors were collected from a man younger than 45 with glioma.

The J gene is TRBJ1-5, the V gene TRBV5-5; 8 nucleotides align to TRBD1. Germline CDR1 reads SGHKS; CDR2 reads YYEKEE (reference sequence). V was clipped by 4 bases and J by 3 bases; unmatched bases: 6. The CDR3 has 15 amino acids. The CDR3 DNA is TGTGCCAGCAGCCCGGACAGGGCGCACAATCAGCCCCAGCATTTT. Residues: CASSPDRAHNQPQHF.

V is TRBV11-2 and J is TRBJ2-2, with D possibly matching TRBD2 (5 bases). The CDR3 is made up of 14 amino acids. CDR1 is SGHAT and CDR2 is FQNNGV in the germline V gene. The ends were cut back, 3 bases at V and 1 base at J, with 6 bases in the middle. CDR3 loop: CASSFRGNTGELFF. CDR3 nucleotide sequence: TGTGCCAGCAGCTTCCGGGGGAACACCGGGGAGCTGTTTTTT. Filled out from reference TRBV11-2 and TRBJ2-2, the complete variable domain reads EAGVAQSPRYKIIEKRQSVAFWCNPISGHATLYWYQQILGQGPKLLIQFQNNGVVDDSQLPKDRFSAERLKGVDSTLKIQPAKLEDSAVYLCASSFRGNTGELFFGEGSRLTVL.

The chain couples TRBV15 to TRBJ1-1; no firm D call. The CDR3 is 15 residues long. CDR1 LNHNV and CDR2 YYDKDF come from the germline V gene (reference sequence). Trimming left V 5 bases short and J 9 bases short, with 22 bases between. CDR3 nucleotides: TGTGCCACCAGCCCCAGAAAGACCCCCCCGGTAAAAGCTTTCTTT. This translates into CATSPRKTPPVKAFF.

The chain joins TRBV6-1 to TRBJ2-3; D possibly corresponds to TRBD2 (6 bases). V lost 8 bases to trimming and J lost 10 bases, with 25 bases between them. The V gene's germline CDR1 is MNHNS and CDR2 SASEGT. This CDR3 spans 15 amino acids. The CDR3 reads CASPPTAGLGRAQYF. CDR3 sequence (DNA): TGTGCCAGCCCCCCCACGGCGGGACTGGGTCGGGCGCAGTATTTT.

The chain uses TRBV30 and TRBJ1-2; possible D gene TRBD1, 6 bases. CDR1 and CDR2 from the germline V gene are GTSNPN and SVGIG (reference sequence). This CDR3 spans 13 amino acids. V dropped 3 bases and J dropped 7 bases, with 15 bases sitting between them. CDR3 region: CAWRVRGAVGYTF. CDR3 nucleotide sequence: TGTGCCTGGAGGGTTCGGGGGGCGGTTGGCTACACCTTC.

This clone came up a few times. The V and J genes are TRBV28 and TRBJ1-1; D not certain. V was cut by 6 bases and J by 8 bases, with 13 bases left in between. The CDR3 spans 12 residues. Germline lookup yields CDR1 MDHEN and CDR2 SYDVKM. The CDR3 loop reads CASSEFPIEAFF. The CDR3, as DNA: TGTGCCAGCAGCGAATTCCCGATCGAAGCTTTCTTT. The entire variable domain, with the rest obtained from reference TRBV28 and TRBJ1-1, is as follows: DVKVTQSSRYLVKRTGEKVFLECVQDMDHENMFWYRQDPGLGLRLIYFSYDVKMKEKGDIPEGYSVSREKKERFSLILESASTNQTSMYLCASSEFPIEAFFGQGTRLTVV.

This clone was picked up one time. This chain connects TRBV15 to TRBJ2-3; 8 positions match TRBD1. The CDR3 runs to 15 residues. V was clipped by 6 bases and J by 6 bases; unmatched bases: 11. Germline lookup yields CDR1 LNHNV and CDR2 YYDKDF (reference sequence). Here the CDR3 DNA reads TGTGCCACCAGGAACACCGGGACAGGAGCCGATACGCAGTATTTT. Translating gives CATRNTGTGADTQYF.

V usage is TRBV27 and J usage is TRBJ2-1; TRBD1 or TRBD2 may be the D gene (6 bases each). The CDR3 has 16 residues. Germline V CDR1 and CDR2: MNHEY, SMNVEV (reference sequence). Trimming removed 1 base at V and 2 bases at J, with 12 bases between. CDR3 DNA sequence: TGTGCCAGCAGTTTATTCGGGGGCGAAACCTACAATGAGCAGTTCTTC. Protein sequence: CASSLFGGETYNEQFF.

The chain is built from TRBV6-5 and TRBJ1-2, with 11 nucleotides matching TRBD1. The CDR3 is 15 residues long. Germline loops: CDR1 MNHEY, CDR2 SVGAGI. Unmatched junction bases numbered 6, after V lost 2 bases and J lost 7 bases. CDR3 protein: CASSYEGQGASGYTF. The CDR3 coding sequence is TGTGCCAGCAGTTACGAAGGACAGGGGGCAAGTGGCTACACCTTC.

In its sample, this clone was seen once. V usage is TRBV18 and J usage is TRBJ2-2; 7 bases map to TRBD1. Losses at the gene ends were 4 bases for V and 3 bases for J; bases not matched to a gene: 11. The CDR3 loop spans 17 amino acids. CDR1 KGHSH and CDR2 LQKENI come from the germline V gene. The CDR3 here is CASSLDRGDRDTGELFF. CDR3 sequence (DNA): TGTGCCAGCTCACTAGACCGTGGAGACAGGGACACCGGGGAGCTGTTTTTT. The full variable domain, completed using reference TRBV18 and TRBJ2-2, is NAGVMQNPRHLVRRRGQEARLRCSPMKGHSHVYWYRQLPEEGLKFMVYLQKENIIDESGMPKERFSAEFPKEGPSILRIQQVVRGDSAAYFCASSLDRGDRDTGELFFGEGSRLTVL.